This T cell receptor (beta chain) was sequenced for a study of T cells after yellow fever vaccination. About the research overall: Low-cell-number fractions were prepared with SMART-Seq v4 Ultra Low Input.

5'RACE template switching generated TCR cDNA, adding a universal primer site and UMIs. TCRdb re-analysed the 5' RACE reads in MiXCR, keeping a single row per CDR3 protein. Counted here are 300,000 or so distinct CDR3 sequences, around 8.6% occurring once; the ten biggest clones make up 3% to 4%. At least ten counts were recorded for this clonotype. Its antigen is not known. Trimming took off 3 bases at V and 6 bases at J, with 8 bases between the two ends. The CDR3 totals 12 residues. General study results and limits: The CD4 and CD8 compartments had a small share of their clonotypes in common. When the response was secondary, it was weaker but reached its peak faster, day 5 versus 15.

The sequence came from a man between 18 and 29 years old who received the YFV17D yellow fever vaccine. The gene calls are TRBV12-3 or TRBV12-4 and TRBJ2-5; a possible D gene is TRBD1 (5 bases). The input for sequencing was CD4+ T cells sorted from PBMCs, taken 5 days after the yellow fever booster vaccination. CDR3: CASSLAGKTQYF. CDR3 DNA sequence: TGTGCCAGCAGTTTGGCAGGGAAGACCCAGTACTTC.